This T cell receptor beta chain emerged from a study of regulatory T cells in long-lasting Graves disease. Study-level findings and limits: Persistent Graves' patients showed a TCR diversity that was lower than that of newly diagnosed ones. It is possible that accuracy was reduced by the small size of the sample.

A few counts support this clonotype. The antigen remains undetermined. Arm-PCR of CDR3 regions with iRepertoire HTBI primers generated TCR beta libraries. TCRdb processed the multiplex PCR reads anew with MiXCR; each CDR3 protein has one entry. The table lists around 460,000 distinct CDR3 sequences, roughly 21% of them singletons. Time point denoted: persistent/refractory GD, antithyroid drugs over 5 years with positive TRAb. The TCR library was prepared using RNA isolated from PBMCs. A volume of roughly 8.4 milliliters of peripheral blood was collected in EDTA tubes. The receptor was derived from a female donor with Graves disease. Sample: peripheral blood mononuclear cells (PBMCs), taken when the disease was refractory, from a patient treated with antithyroid drugs.

Written as DNA, the CDR3 is TGTGCCAGCAGCCTAACGGGGGCCACTGAAGCTTTCTTT. Translating gives CASSLTGATEAFF. The chain links TRBV6-1 to TRBJ1-1, with D possibly matching TRBD1 (6 bases). V gave up 6 bases and J gave up 4 bases, with 12 bases separating them. The CDR3 spans 13 residues. CDR1 is MNHNS, CDR2 SASEGT, per germline.